This T cell receptor (beta chain) stems from a study of shared clonotypes between healthy human individuals. Findings and limits, study-wide: Naive CD4 clonotype sharing across a handful of donors was approximately 5%. Generation probability values for non-shared clonotypes were lower than those for clonotypes shared by all four donors.

The V and J ends lost 4 bases and 4 bases respectively, with 14 bases between them. CDR1 is SGHVS and CDR2 is FQNEAQ in the germline V gene. The CDR3 is 15 residues long. The method was immunoSEQ multiplex PCR; TCRdb's version includes in-frame clones alone and lacks a portion of them. The data hold over a million clones, with 60% to 80% observed a single time. This clone showed up many times. The antigen remains unidentified. The same CDR3 can be traced to other DNA sequences in this sample. The chain employs TRBV7-8 and TRBJ2-1; D might be TRBD1 (6 bases). The TCR originated in a man between 18 and 35 years old in good health. Sequences were obtained from memory CD4+ T cells sorted from blood. This sample's subset: CD45RA-negative fraction. The CDR3 nucleotides are TGTGCCAGCAGCTCCTCCGGGACACCGTACAATGAGCAGTTCTTC. Encoded protein: CASSSSGTPYNEQFF. The complete variable domain, with remaining parts taken from reference TRBV7-8 and TRBJ2-1, reads GAGVSQSPRYKVAKRGQDVALRCDPISGHVSLFWYQQALGQGPEFLTYFQNEAQLDKSGLPSDRFFAERPEGSVSTLKIQRTQQEDSAVYLCASSSSGTPYNEQFFGPGTRLTVL.